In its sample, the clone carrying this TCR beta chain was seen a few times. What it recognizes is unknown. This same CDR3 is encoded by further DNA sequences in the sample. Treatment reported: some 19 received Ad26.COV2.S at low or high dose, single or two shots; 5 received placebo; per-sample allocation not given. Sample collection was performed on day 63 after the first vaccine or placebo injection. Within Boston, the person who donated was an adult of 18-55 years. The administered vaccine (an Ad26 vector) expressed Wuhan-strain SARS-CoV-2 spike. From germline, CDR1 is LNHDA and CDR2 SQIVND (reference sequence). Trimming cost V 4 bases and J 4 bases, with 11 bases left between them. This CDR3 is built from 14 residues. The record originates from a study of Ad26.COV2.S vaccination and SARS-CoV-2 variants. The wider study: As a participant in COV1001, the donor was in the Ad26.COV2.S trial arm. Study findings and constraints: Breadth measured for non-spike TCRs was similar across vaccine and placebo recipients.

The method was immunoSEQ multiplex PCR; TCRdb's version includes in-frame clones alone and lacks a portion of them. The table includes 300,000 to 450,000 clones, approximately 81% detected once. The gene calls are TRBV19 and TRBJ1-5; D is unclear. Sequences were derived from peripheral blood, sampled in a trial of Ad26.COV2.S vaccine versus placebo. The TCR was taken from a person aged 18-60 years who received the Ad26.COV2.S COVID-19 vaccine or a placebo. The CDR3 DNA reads TGTGCCAGTAGTACACGGACGGTGAATCAGCCCCAGCATTTT. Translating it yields CASSTRTVNQPQHF. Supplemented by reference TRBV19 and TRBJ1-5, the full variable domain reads DGGITQSPKYLFRKEGQNVTLSCEQNLNHDAMYWYRQDPGQGLRLIYYSQIVNDFQKGDIAEGYSVSREKKESFPLTVTSAQKNPTAFYLCASSTRTVNQPQHFGDGTRLSIL.